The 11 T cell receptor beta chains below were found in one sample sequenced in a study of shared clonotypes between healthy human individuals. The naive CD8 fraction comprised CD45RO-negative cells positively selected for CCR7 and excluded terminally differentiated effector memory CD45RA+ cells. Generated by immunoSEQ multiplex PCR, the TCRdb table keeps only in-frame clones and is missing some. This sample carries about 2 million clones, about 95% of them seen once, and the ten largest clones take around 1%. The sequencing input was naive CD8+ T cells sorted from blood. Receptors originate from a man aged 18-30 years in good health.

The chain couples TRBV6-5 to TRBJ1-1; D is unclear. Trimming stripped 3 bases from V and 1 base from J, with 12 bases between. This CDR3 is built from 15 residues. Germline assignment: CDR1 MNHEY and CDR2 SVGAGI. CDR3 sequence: CASSYLEGKNTEAFF. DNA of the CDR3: TGTGCCAGCAGTTATCTCGAGGGTAAGAACACTGAAGCTTTCTTT.

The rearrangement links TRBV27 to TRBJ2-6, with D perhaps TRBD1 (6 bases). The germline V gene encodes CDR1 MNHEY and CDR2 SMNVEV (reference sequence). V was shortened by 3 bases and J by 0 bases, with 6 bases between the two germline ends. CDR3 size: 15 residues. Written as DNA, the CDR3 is TGTGCCAGCAGTTTGGGACACTCTGGGGCCAACGTCCTGACTTTC. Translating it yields CASSLGHSGANVLTF.

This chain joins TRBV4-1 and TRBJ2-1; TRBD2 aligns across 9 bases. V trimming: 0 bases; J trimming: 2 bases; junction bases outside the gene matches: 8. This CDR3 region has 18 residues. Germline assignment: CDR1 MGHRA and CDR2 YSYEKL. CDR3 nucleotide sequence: TGCGCCAGCAGCCAAGACGTACTGGCGGGGGGGCCCTACAATGAGCAGTTCTTC. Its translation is CASSQDVLAGGPYNEQFF.

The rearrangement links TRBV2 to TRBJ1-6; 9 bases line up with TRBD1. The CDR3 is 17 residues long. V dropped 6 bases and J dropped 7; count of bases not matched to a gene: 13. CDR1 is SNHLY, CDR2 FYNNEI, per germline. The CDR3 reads CASSLSFEDRGNSPLHF. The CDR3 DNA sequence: TGTGCCAGCAGCCTCTCTTTCGAGGACAGGGGAAATTCACCCCTCCACTTT. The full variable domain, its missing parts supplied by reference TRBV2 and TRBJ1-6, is EPEVTQTPSHQVTQMGQEVILRCVPISNHLYFYWYRQILGQKVEFLVSFYNNEISEKSEIFDDQFSVERPDGSNFTLKIRSTKLEDSAMYFCASSLSFEDRGNSPLHFGNGTRLTVT.

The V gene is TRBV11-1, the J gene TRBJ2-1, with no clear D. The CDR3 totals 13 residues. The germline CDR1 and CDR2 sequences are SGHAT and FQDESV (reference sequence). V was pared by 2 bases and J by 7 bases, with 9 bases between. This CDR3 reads CASSLPEGNEQFF. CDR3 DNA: TGTGCCAGCAGCTTACCCGAAGGGAATGAGCAGTTCTTC.

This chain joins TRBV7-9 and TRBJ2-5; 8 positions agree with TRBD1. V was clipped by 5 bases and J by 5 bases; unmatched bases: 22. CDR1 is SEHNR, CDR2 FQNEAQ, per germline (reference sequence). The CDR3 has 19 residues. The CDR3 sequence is CASSPPYLSGKDRGETQYF. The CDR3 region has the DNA TGTGCCAGCAGCCCCCCTTATCTTTCCGGGAAAGACAGGGGCGAGACCCAGTACTTC.

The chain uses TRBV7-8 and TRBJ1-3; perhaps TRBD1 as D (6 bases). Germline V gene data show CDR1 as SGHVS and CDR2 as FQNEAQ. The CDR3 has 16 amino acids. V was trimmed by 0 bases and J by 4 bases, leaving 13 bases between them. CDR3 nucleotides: TGTGCCAGCAGCTTAGCGGCCGAGGGGGACGGAAACACCATATATTTT. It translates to CASSLAAEGDGNTIYF.

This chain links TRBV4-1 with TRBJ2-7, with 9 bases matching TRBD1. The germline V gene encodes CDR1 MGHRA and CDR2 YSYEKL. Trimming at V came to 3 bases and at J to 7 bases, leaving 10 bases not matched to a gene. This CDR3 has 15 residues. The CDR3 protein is CASSHPGTGYAEQYF. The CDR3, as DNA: TGCGCCAGCAGCCACCCGGGGACAGGGTACGCAGAGCAGTACTTC.

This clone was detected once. CDR3 protein: CASSEPQGGGEQYF. The CDR3 DNA is TGTGCCAGCAGTGAACCCCAGGGGGGGGGCGAGCAGTACTTC. V usage is TRBV2 and J usage is TRBJ2-7; D tentatively fits TRBD1 or TRBD2 (7 bases each). There are 14 residues in the CDR3. The germline V and J ends were trimmed by 2 bases and 6 bases, with 14 bases remaining between them. From germline, CDR1 is SNHLY and CDR2 FYNNEI.

The CDR3 coding sequence is TGTGCCAGCAGTCCCGTTGGGGGGTACACAGATACGCAGTATTTT. Translating it yields CASSPVGGYTDTQYF. The chain uses TRBV27 and TRBJ2-3; D possibly corresponds to TRBD2 (6 bases). Germline V gene data show CDR1 as MNHEY and CDR2 as SMNVEV (reference sequence). Trimming took off 5 bases at V and 2 bases at J, with 14 bases between the two ends. The CDR3 is 15 residues long.

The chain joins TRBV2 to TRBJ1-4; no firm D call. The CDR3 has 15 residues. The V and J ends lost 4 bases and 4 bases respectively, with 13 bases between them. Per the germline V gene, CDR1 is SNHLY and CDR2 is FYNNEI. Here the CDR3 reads CASSGTAGDNEKLFF. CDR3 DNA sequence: TGTGCCAGCAGTGGAACAGCCGGGGATAATGAAAAACTGTTTTTT.